Each of the 32 T cell receptor beta chains below was sequenced from the same sample in a study of blood T cell repertoires in COVID-19 (dated by TCRdb to the early 2020s). The library was obtained by the immunoSEQ multiplex PCR assay. Sourced from immuneACCESS, this table was stored by TCRdb with only in-frame sequences that have V and J called. A share of the clones is absent; for the studies checked, an unresolved V gene accounts for under half, and the remainder has no known explanation. Across this sample there are around 67,000 clones, with 90% to 95% seen only once. The ten most abundant clones make up approximately 8% of the sample. Sequenced material: peripheral blood. The receptors here all came from a human donor in a cohort sampled during active COVID-19.

The CDR3: CASSPGDPEAFF. The CDR3, as DNA: TGTGCCAGCTCACCCGGGGATCCTGAAGCTTTCTTT. The genes are TRBV18 and TRBJ1-1; D not certain. From germline, CDR1 is KGHSH and CDR2 LQKENI. The CDR3 is 12 residues long. V lost 3 bases and J lost 6, with 8 bases in between.

In its sample, this clone was seen once. V usage is TRBV18 and J usage is TRBJ1-2; TRBD1 is a possible D gene (6 bases). The germline V gene has CDR1 KGHSH and CDR2 LQKENI. The CDR3 has 15 residues. The V gene lost 6 bases and the J gene lost 4 bases, with 18 bases spanning the gap. As DNA, the CDR3 is TGTGCCAGCTCCCCCGACAGGACCCCTTTCTATGGCTACACCTTC. Its protein product is CASSPDRTPFYGYTF.

The chain combines TRBV24-1 with TRBJ2-7, with 7 nucleotides matching TRBD1. V shed 4 bases and J 6 bases; nucleotides not matched to a gene: 5. This CDR3 is built from 13 residues. Germline V gene lookup returns CDR1 KGHDR and CDR2 SFDVKD. This CDR3 is CATSDLTGREQYF. CDR3 in DNA: TGTGCCACCAGTGACTTGACAGGGCGCGAGCAGTACTTC.

V usage is TRBV7-3 and J usage is TRBJ1-6; maybe TRBD1 (6 bases). Trimming pared 5 bases from V and 3 bases from J, leaving 11 bases between. Germline V gene lookup returns CDR1 SGHTA and CDR2 FQGTGA. This CDR3 spans 15 amino acids. The CDR3 DNA reads as TGTGCCAGCAGCCCCACAGGGTTCTATAATTCACCCCTCCACTTT. Residues: CASSPTGFYNSPLHF. Complete variable domain (other parts from reference TRBV7-3 and TRBJ1-6): GAGVSQTPSNKVTEKGKYVELRCDPISGHTALYWYRQSLGQGPEFLIYFQGTGAADDSGLPNDRFFAVRPEGSVSTLKIQRTERGDSAVYLCASSPTGFYNSPLHFGNGTRLTVT.

This chain links TRBV2 with TRBJ1-1; D is possibly TRBD1 (6 bases). Trimming took off 8 bases at V and 2 bases at J, with 12 bases between the two ends. CDR3 size: 13 residues. In germline, CDR1 is SNHLY, CDR2 FYNNEI. The CDR3 is CASQGGGNTEAFF. The CDR3 DNA reads as TGTGCCAGCCAGGGTGGGGGCAACACTGAAGCTTTCTTT.

Only a few counts were recorded for this clone. The chain combines TRBV20-1 with TRBJ1-1; tentatively, D is TRBD1 (6 bases). V lost 3 bases and J lost 8, with 7 bases in between. Germline CDR1 reads DFQATT; CDR2 reads SNEGSKA (reference sequence). The CDR3 contains 10 residues. The CDR3 nucleotides are TGCAGTGCTAGCGACAGGGAAGCTTTCTTT. Residues: CSASDREAFF.

The chain employs TRBV19 and TRBJ1-4; maybe TRBD1 (5 bases). The CDR3 has 16 residues. Trimming removed 4 bases at V and 6 bases at J, with 18 bases between. Looked up from germline, CDR1 is LNHDA and CDR2 is SQIVND (reference sequence). The CDR3 DNA is TGTGCCAGTAGTAAGGTGGCGTCAGGGAGGGATGAAAAACTGTTTTTT. Residues: CASSKVASGRDEKLFF.

In this sample, this clone turned up a few times. The chain uses TRBV5-4 and TRBJ2-7; D remains unclear. Germline V gene sequence: CDR1 SGHNT, CDR2 YYREEE (reference sequence). The CDR3 sequence is 13 residues long. V was cut by 2 bases and J by 1 base, with 7 bases left in between. CDR3 loop: CASSLLTSYEQYF. CDR3 sequence (DNA): TGTGCCAGCAGCTTACTCACGTCCTACGAGCAGTACTTC. The whole variable domain, remainder taken from reference TRBV5-4 and TRBJ2-7, is ETGVTQSPTHLIKTRGQQVTLRCSSQSGHNTVSWYQQALGQGPQFIFQYYREEENGRGNFPPRFSGLQFPNYSSELNVNALELDDSALYLCASSLLTSYEQYFGPGTRLTVT.

V is TRBV5-8 and J is TRBJ2-7, with TRBD1 identical over 7 bases. V lost 4 bases and J lost 1; bases outside the gene matches: 8. Germline assignment: CDR1 SGHTS and CDR2 YDEGEE. The CDR3 sequence is 15 residues long. CDR3 nucleotide sequence: TGTGCCAGCAGCCCAAGCTCAGGGGGTTCCTACGAGCAGTACTTC. Residues: CASSPSSGGSYEQYF.

This chain connects TRBV7-8 to TRBJ2-7; maybe TRBD2 (5 bases). The germline V gene encodes CDR1 SGHVS and CDR2 FQNEAQ. The ends were cut back, 1 base at V and 5 bases at J, with 12 bases in the middle. The CDR3 contains 14 residues. DNA for the CDR3: TGTGCCAGCAGCTTAGAAGAGGGTTACGACGAGCAGTACTTC. It codes for CASSLEEGYDEQYF.

The chain links TRBV10-3 to TRBJ2-7; D perhaps matches TRBD1 (5 bases). V was pared by 2 bases and J by 2 bases, with 13 bases between. CDR1 and CDR2 (germline): ENHRY, SYGVKD. The CDR3 length is 15 residues. The CDR3 loop is CAISEPRVRAYEQYF. The CDR3 DNA reads as TGTGCCATCAGTGAGCCAAGGGTCAGGGCCTACGAGCAGTACTTC.

This chain joins TRBV10-3 and TRBJ2-7, with D perhaps TRBD2 (5 bases). This CDR3 has 11 residues. The ends were cut back, 8 bases at V and 10 bases at J, with 15 bases in the middle. Germline CDR1 and CDR2: ENHRY and SYGVKD. The CDR3 spells CAIQDGEYQYF. CDR3 nucleotides: TGTGCCATCCAAGACGGGGAATATCAGTACTTC.

The chain uses TRBV2 and TRBJ2-6; TRBD1 aligns across 9 bases. The germline CDR1 and CDR2 sequences are SNHLY and FYNNEI. The CDR3 consists of 18 residues. The V and J ends lost 6 bases and 0 bases, in that order; junction bases with no gene match: 9. In DNA, the CDR3 is TGTGCCAGCAGCCGGGACAGGGCCCATACCTCTGGGGCCAACGTCCTGACTTTC. It encodes CASSRDRAHTSGANVLTF.

J is TRBJ2-2 and V is TRBV6-2 or TRBV6-3; 12 bases map to TRBD2. The length of the CDR3 is 17 residues. Losses at the gene ends were 6 bases for V and 1 base for J; bases not matched to a gene: 6. Per the germline V gene, CDR1 is MNHEY and CDR2 is SVGEGT. The CDR3: CASSPGGLAGNTGELFF. The DNA of the CDR3 is TGTGCCAGCAGCCCCGGGGGACTAGCGGGGAACACCGGGGAGCTGTTTTTT.

This rearrangement joins TRBV27 to TRBJ2-7; a possible D gene is TRBD1 (5 bases). The V end was cut by 4 bases, the J end by 2 bases, with 9 bases between. Per the germline V gene, CDR1 is MNHEY and CDR2 is SMNVEV (reference sequence). There are 13 residues in the CDR3. The CDR3 loop reads CASSSGYPYEQYF. CDR3 coding DNA: TGTGCCAGCAGTTCAGGGTACCCCTACGAGCAGTACTTC.

The chain employs TRBV19 and TRBJ1-2; no clear D. Trimming took off 1 base at V and 6 bases at J, with 6 bases between the two ends. This CDR3 is 12 amino acids long. CDR1 and CDR2 (germline): LNHDA, SQIVND (reference sequence). The CDR3, as DNA: TGTGCCAGTAGTATAGGGCAGGATGGCTACACCTTC. It codes for CASSIGQDGYTF.

This clone was seen only a few times. The chain couples TRBV11-2 to TRBJ2-7, with D perhaps TRBD1 (5 bases). Germline assignment: CDR1 SGHAT and CDR2 FQNNGV. Trimming took 0 bases from V and 5 from J, leaving 17 bases between them. The CDR3 spans 16 residues. CDR3 coding DNA: TGTGCCAGCAGCTTAGAAACAACGGCGCCAGGGAACGAGCAGTACTTC. It encodes CASSLETTAPGNEQYF.

V and J are TRBV5-6 and TRBJ2-3; D is perhaps TRBD1 (7 bases). The CDR3 consists of 18 residues. The V gene's germline CDR1 is SGHDT and CDR2 YYEEEE. The V end lost 4 bases, the J end lost 1 base, and 22 bases lay between the germline ends. This CDR3 is CASSRGTDRSGGTDTQYF. The DNA for the CDR3 is TGTGCCAGCAGCCGCGGGACAGACCGATCAGGAGGCACAGATACGCAGTATTTT.

V gene TRBV4-1 combines with J gene TRBJ1-5, with D unclear. The CDR3 has 18 residues. CDR1 and CDR2 (germline): MGHRA, YSYEKL. V was clipped by 5 bases and J by 0 bases, with 20 bases between them. The CDR3 here is CASSSTLRGKYSNQPQHF. CDR3 nucleotide sequence: TGCGCCAGCAGCTCCACTCTCCGGGGTAAATATAGCAATCAGCCCCAGCATTTT.

This chain connects TRBV5-5 to TRBJ1-2; 10 bases agree with TRBD1. The CDR3 is made up of 15 amino acids. The V gene's germline CDR1 is SGHKS and CDR2 YYEKEE (reference sequence). Trimming cost V 3 bases and J 4 bases; bases outside gene matches: 6. As DNA, the CDR3 is TGTGCCAGCAGCTCCTCCGGACAGGGGGGCTATGGCTACACCTTC. As protein: CASSSSGQGGYGYTF.

The V gene is TRBV3-1 (or the pseudogene TRBV3-2), the J gene TRBJ1-2; 7 bases are a match to TRBD1. V gave up 0 bases and J gave up 2 bases; unmatched junction bases: 3. The germline gives CDR1 LGHDT, CDR2 YNNKEL (reference sequence). This CDR3 is 15 amino acids long. The CDR3 DNA sequence: TGTGCCAGCAGCCAAGAGGACAGGAAGAACTATGGCTACACCTTC. Encoded protein: CASSQEDRKNYGYTF.

The J gene is TRBJ1-6, the V gene TRBV2; 8 positions agree with TRBD1. The CDR3 sequence is 15 residues long. Germline V gene sequence: CDR1 SNHLY, CDR2 FYNNEI. V lost 8 bases, J lost 9 bases, and 12 bases stayed unmatched. The chain's CDR3 is CASASRGLEGSPLHF. CDR3 DNA: TGTGCCAGCGCCAGCAGGGGGCTAGAGGGTTCACCCCTCCACTTT.

The gene calls are TRBV2 and TRBJ2-7, with a possible D match to TRBD2 (5 bases). This CDR3 contains 14 residues. Germline lookup yields CDR1 SNHLY and CDR2 FYNNEI. Deletions cut 6 bases from V and 2 bases from J, with 14 bases between. CDR3: CASSVYREAYEQYF. CDR3 coding DNA: TGTGCCAGCAGCGTTTACCGGGAAGCCTACGAGCAGTACTTC.

This chain connects TRBV6-5 to TRBJ2-7, with 11 bases that match TRBD1. The CDR3 spans 14 residues. Germline-derived CDR1 and CDR2 are MNHEY and SVGAGI. In DNA form, the CDR3 reads TGTGCGGCCAGGGCAGGGACAGGGGGCTACGAGCAGTACTTC. Translation: CAARAGTGGYEQYF.

This chain joins TRBV9 and TRBJ1-1; the match to TRBD1 covers 8 bases. Germline trimming cut 4 bases from V and 5 bases from J; bases unmatched to any gene: 10. Germline V gene sequence: CDR1 SGDLS, CDR2 YYNGEE. The CDR3 is made up of 15 amino acids. This chain's CDR3 is CASSLQGAPGTEAFF. The CDR3 DNA is TGTGCCAGCAGCCTTCAGGGGGCGCCCGGAACTGAAGCTTTCTTT.

The V gene is TRBV6-4, the J gene TRBJ1-2; D is perhaps TRBD1 (6 bases). The CDR3 is made up of 12 amino acids. Germline V gene sequence: CDR1 MRHNA, CDR2 SNTAGT. V lost 5 bases and J lost 2, with 6 bases in between. The CDR3 nucleotides are TGTGCCAGCAGTCAGGGGAACTATGGCTACACCTTC. Protein product: CASSQGNYGYTF.

This clone came up a few times. The chain joins TRBV5-6 to TRBJ1-5; 9 positions agree with TRBD1. With V trimmed by 7 bases and J by 9 bases, 5 bases remained unmatched. Germline V lookup: CDR1 SGHDT, CDR2 YYEEEE. This CDR3 contains 12 residues. CDR3 nucleotides: TGTGCCAGCCGGGACAGGGTGCCGCCCCAGCATTTT. Translated: CASRDRVPPQHF.

This clone appeared once. The chain carries TRBV9 and TRBJ1-2, with D perhaps TRBD1 (6 bases). V lost 0 bases to trimming and J lost 6 bases, with 12 bases between them. Germline CDR1 reads SGDLS; CDR2 reads YYNGEE. The length of the CDR3 is 14 residues. This CDR3 is CASSVEVAGDGYTF. The DNA for the CDR3 is TGTGCCAGCAGCGTAGAGGTGGCAGGGGATGGCTACACCTTC.

The J gene is TRBJ1-3, the V gene TRBV9; D not certain. Germline values: CDR1 SGDLS, CDR2 YYNGEE. This CDR3 contains 15 residues. V was clipped by 0 bases and J by 0 bases, with 7 bases between them. CDR3 sequence: CASSVGTVSGNTIYF. CDR3 coding DNA: TGTGCCAGCAGCGTAGGTACGGTCTCTGGAAACACCATATATTTT.

The CDR3 DNA sequence: TGTGCCAGCAGCTCTATCGGGGGGACTGGAAACACCATATATTTT. It encodes CASSSIGGTGNTIYF. The chain has TRBV9 and TRBJ1-3, with a tentative D call TRBD1 (5 bases). Germline-derived CDR1 and CDR2 are SGDLS and YYNGEE. The V and J ends lost 4 bases and 2 bases respectively, with 13 bases between them. The CDR3 is made up of 15 amino acids.

This clone was found once. V is TRBV3-1 (or the pseudogene TRBV3-2) and J is TRBJ2-6; the D is unclear. CDR1 LGHDT and CDR2 YNNKEL come from the germline V gene (reference sequence). V was trimmed by 0 bases and J by 0 bases, leaving 21 bases between them. This CDR3 comprises 21 residues. The CDR3 here is CASSQDHVTGGWSSGANVLTF. The CDR3 bases are TGTGCCAGCAGCCAAGATCACGTCACCGGCGGCTGGAGCTCTGGGGCCAACGTCCTGACTTTC.

The chain has TRBV18 and TRBJ2-7; 8 bases are shared with TRBD1. There are 14 residues in the CDR3. Trimming removed 2 bases from V and 0 bases from J; junction bases left unmatched: 0. Germline assignment: CDR1 KGHSH and CDR2 LQKENI. In DNA, the CDR3 is TGTGCCAGCTCACCAGGGACAGGCTCCTACGAGCAGTACTTC. Amino acid sequence: CASSPGTGSYEQYF. Full variable domain (rest looked up from reference TRBV18 and TRBJ2-7): NAGVMQNPRHLVRRRGQEARLRCSPMKGHSHVYWYRQLPEEGLKFMVYLQKENIIDESGMPKERFSAEFPKEGPSILRIQQVVRGDSAAYFCASSPGTGSYEQYFGPGTRLTVT.